This T cell receptor (beta chain) is drawn from a study of T-cell memory formation after mild COVID-19 (TCRdb year 2021). Background for the entire study: TCR sequence clusters from the two donors were found to be largely donor specific. The cohort was made up of two young adult volunteers, one female and one male, who were previously healthy. In a couple of donors, T-cell clones that expanded and contracted after mild COVID-19 were tracked by sequencing TCRalpha and TCRbeta repertoires over time. Results the study describes overall, beyond this receptor: Contracting CD4+ clones turned up mainly in the CM and EM memory subsets, whereas EMRA was where CD8+ clones were enriched. From day 15 to 85, contracting clones showed balanced CD4/CD8 phenotypes, whereas a second wave of clones that expanded from day 15 to 37 leaned towards CD4+. Some responding clones were found in pre-infection memory, which suggests that pre-existing cross-reactive memory T cells took part in the SARS-CoV-2 response. The study covered only a couple of mild cases, and larger cohorts including severe cases with pre-infection samples were considered necessary. SARS-CoV-2 specificity was not confirmed for the second-wave clones peaking on day 37.

PBMCs were isolated by Ficoll-Paque density gradient centrifugation. The sample was run on an Illumina NovaSeq 6000. TCRalpha and TCRbeta cDNA libraries were constructed by 5'RACE with constant-segment primers, with sample barcodes and unique molecular identifiers being introduced. Trizol reagent was used to extract RNA from every sample. The libraries were amplified in two PCR steps, and the second step added a second sample barcode and Illumina TruSeq adapters. Libraries were sequenced on an Illumina NovaSeq with 2 x 150 bp paired-end reads. Regarding the original processing steps: The reads were demultiplexed and collapsed into UMI-guided consensus sequences using migec v1.2.7. Using mixcr v2.1.11, the UMI consensuses were aligned to TRA and TRB V and J templates and assembled into clonotypes. A clonotype was counted as expanded or contracted only if both edgeR and NoisET called the change significant, with noise models trained on biological replicates. For edgeR calls, a false discovery rate-adjusted p below 0.01 and a log2 fold-change threshold of 1 were applied. As an exploratory analysis of dynamics, max-normalized trajectories of the 1000 most abundant clonotypes were examined by PCA with hierarchical clustering. The CD4 or CD8 phenotype of responding clones was assigned using the separately sequenced CD4+ and CD8+ repertoires. Starting from the raw public reads, TCRdb applied fastp trimming at Q25, assembled clones with MiXCR and retained in-frame beta chains. Merged by CDR3 protein, the rows form single entries marked with the most common genes and DNA. What appears here as the V and J calls and clone size reflects TCRdb's work, not the paper's. The sample table contains 45,000 or so distinct CDR3 sequences; only one count was recorded for roughly 7.2% of them. About 0.8% of the sample rests with the top ten.

This clonotype was counted at least ten times. The clone's antigen remains unknown. Base qualities are missing; no much larger clone stands one base away. The V end gives up 2 bases and the J end 1 base, leaving 3 bases in the junction not matched to a gene. The CDR3 covers 16 residues, taking in both the cysteine and the phenylalanine. The only DNA kept is the CDR3, 48 bases in frame from the first base. The germline V gene encodes CDR1 MGHDK and CDR2 SYGVNS. Sequenced: PBMCs or a T cell subset sorted from them (not recorded which). The V and J segments used are TRBV25-1 and TRBJ1-5; 9 bases in the middle match TRBD1. This clonotype was obtained from an adult who had mild COVID-19 (a few samples of this study predate the infection). The sample titles of this study are shuffled in the database, so cell type and time point are left out. The DNA sequence reads TGTGCCAGCAGTGAAGCCGGGACAGGGAGCAATCAGCCCCAGCATTTT. Its product reads: CASSEAGTGSNQPQHF.